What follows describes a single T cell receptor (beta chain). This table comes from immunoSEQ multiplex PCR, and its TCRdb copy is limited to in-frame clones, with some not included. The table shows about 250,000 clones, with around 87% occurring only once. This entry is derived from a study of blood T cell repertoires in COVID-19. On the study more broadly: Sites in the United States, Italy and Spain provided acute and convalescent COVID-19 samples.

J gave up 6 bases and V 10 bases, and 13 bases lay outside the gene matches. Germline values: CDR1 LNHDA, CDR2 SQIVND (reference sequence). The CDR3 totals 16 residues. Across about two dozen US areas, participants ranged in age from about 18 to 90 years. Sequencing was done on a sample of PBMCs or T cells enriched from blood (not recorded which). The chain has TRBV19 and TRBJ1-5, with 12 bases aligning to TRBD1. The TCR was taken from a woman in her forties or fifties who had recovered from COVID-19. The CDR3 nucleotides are TGTGCCACCAACTCGCTAGGGACAGGGGGCAGTCAGCCCCAGCATTTT. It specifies CATNSLGTGGSQPQHF.